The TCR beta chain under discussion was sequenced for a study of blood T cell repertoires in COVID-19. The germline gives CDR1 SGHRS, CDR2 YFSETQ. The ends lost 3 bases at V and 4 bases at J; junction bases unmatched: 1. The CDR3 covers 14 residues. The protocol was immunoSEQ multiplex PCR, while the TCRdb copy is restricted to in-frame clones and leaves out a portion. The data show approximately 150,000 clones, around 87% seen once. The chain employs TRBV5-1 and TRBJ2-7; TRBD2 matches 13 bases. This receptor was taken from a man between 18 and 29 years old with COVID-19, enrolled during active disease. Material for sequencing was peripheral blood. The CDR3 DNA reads TGCGCCAGCAGCTCGACTAGCGGGAGGTACGAGCAGTACTTC. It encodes CASSSTSGRYEQYF.